The 27 T cell receptor beta chains reported below all come from one sample, sequenced in a study of T cell responses to AZD1222 COVID-19 vaccine. Sequencing was performed with immunoSEQ multiplex PCR; in TCRdb, only in-frame clones are kept and a portion is missing. The sample includes some 120,000 clones, about 90% of them seen just once. The sample in question was peripheral blood, obtained on day 0 of MenACWY control vaccination. The receptor set was obtained from an adult in good health.

The chain links TRBV19 to TRBJ2-1; 12 nucleotides agree with TRBD2. J was trimmed by 6 bases and V by 4 bases; bases with no gene match: 7. The CDR3 loop spans 16 amino acids. Germline loops: CDR1 LNHDA, CDR2 SQIVND (reference sequence). The CDR3 nucleotides read TGTGCCAGTAGTACCCGGACTAGCGGGAATCTCAATGAGCAGTTCTTC. It yields the protein CASSTRTSGNLNEQFF. Together with reference TRBV19 and TRBJ2-1, the CDR3 gives the full variable domain: DGGITQSPKYLFRKEGQNVTLSCEQNLNHDAMYWYRQDPGQGLRLIYYSQIVNDFQKGDIAEGYSVSREKKESFPLTVTSAQKNPTAFYLCASSTRTSGNLNEQFFGPGTRLTVL.

The V and J genes are TRBV5-3 and TRBJ2-7; TRBD1 is a possible D gene (5 bases). TRBV5-3 is labeled an ORF, and its function is uncertain. V gave up 0 bases and J gave up 4 bases, with 26 bases separating them. The CDR3 has 19 residues. The CDR3 loop is CARSLGVFRGQWGLYEQYV. DNA of the CDR3: TGTGCCAGAAGCTTGGGGGTTTTTAGAGGACAATGGGGATTGTACGAGCAGTACGTC.

This CDR3 is CASSFTGRLETQYF. The DNA for the CDR3 is TGTGCCAGCAGCTTTACAGGGAGGCTGGAGACCCAGTACTTC. V and J are TRBV5-4 and TRBJ2-5, with D perhaps being TRBD1 or TRBD2 (6 bases each). Deletions cut 2 bases from V and 5 bases from J, with 13 bases between. CDR1 is SGHNT, CDR2 YYREEE, per germline (reference sequence). The CDR3 extends over 14 amino acids.

The chain employs TRBV19 and TRBJ2-3; the match to TRBD1 covers 7 bases. The CDR3 loop spans 15 amino acids. V shed 8 bases and J 2 bases; nucleotides not matched to a gene: 10. CDR1 is LNHDA and CDR2 is SQIVND in the germline V gene (reference sequence). The CDR3 nucleotides read TGTGCCAGTCGACGAACAGGGGTATACACAGATACGCAGTATTTT. Its protein product is CASRRTGVYTDTQYF.

The chain uses TRBV11-2 and TRBJ1-1; TRBD1 matches 7 bases. The CDR3 spans 15 residues. CDR1 and CDR2 from the germline V gene are SGHAT and FQNNGV. V lost 2 bases, J lost 4 bases, and 7 bases stayed unmatched. For the CDR3, the DNA is TGTGCCAGCAGCTTATTACAGGGGCGGACCACTGAAGCTTTCTTT. Amino acid sequence: CASSLLQGRTTEAFF.

CDR3 DNA sequence: TGTGCCATCTCCACTCAGGGTTCCGGTGGCTACACCTTC. This sequence encodes CAISTQGSGGYTF. This chain uses TRBV2 with TRBJ1-2; possibly TRBD1 for D (5 bases). The V and J ends lost 10 bases and 7 bases respectively, with 19 bases between them. Per germline, CDR1 SNHLY and CDR2 FYNNEI. This CDR3 region has 13 residues.

The CDR3 nucleotides read TGTGCCAGCAGCTGGGGACAGGGGCAGGGTGAAAAACTGTTTTTT. This translates into CASSWGQGQGEKLFF. The chain combines TRBV7-9 with TRBJ1-4; 10 positions match TRBD1. The germline V gene has CDR1 SEHNR and CDR2 FQNEAQ (reference sequence). J lost 7 bases, V lost 4 bases, and 6 bases had no gene match. The CDR3 loop spans 15 amino acids.

J is TRBJ1-5 and V is TRBV7-2, with TRBD1 identical over 7 bases. The CDR3 length is 16 residues. With V trimmed by 2 bases and J by 3 bases, 7 bases remained unmatched. Germline assignment: CDR1 SGHTA and CDR2 FQGNSA. DNA of the CDR3: TGTGCCAGCAGCTTAATGGACAGGCCCTTCAATCAGCCCCAGCATTTT. Its translation is CASSLMDRPFNQPQHF.

The chain links TRBV7-2 to TRBJ1-5, with 12 bases matching TRBD1. Germline CDR1 reads SGHTA; CDR2 reads FQGNSA. The CDR3 sequence is 19 residues long. The junction had 16 bases not matched to a gene; V was cut back by 4 bases and J by 6 bases. The CDR3, as DNA: TGTGCCAGCAGCTCACGTCCGGGACAGGGGGCGAGGAAGGGTCAGCCCCAGCATTTT. This encodes CASSSRPGQGARKGQPQHF.

A single count supports this clone. CDR3 nucleotide sequence: TGTGCCAGCAGCCCGGGACAGGGAATTGGAAACACCATATATTTT. It translates to CASSPGQGIGNTIYF. V and J are TRBV3-1 (or the pseudogene TRBV3-2) and TRBJ1-3, with 9 bases fitting TRBD1. The CDR3 sequence is 15 residues long. CDR1 and CDR2 from the germline V gene are LGHDT and YNNKEL (reference sequence). V was clipped by 4 bases and J by 3 bases; unmatched bases: 4.

V is TRBV2 and J is TRBJ2-1, with D perhaps TRBD2 (5 bases). CDR1 is SNHLY, CDR2 FYNNEI, per germline. The CDR3 is 13 amino acids. V lost 7 bases, J lost 14 bases, and 21 bases lay in between. CDR3 loop: CASTETPGSMEFF. The CDR3 nucleotides read TGTGCCAGCACCGAAACACCGGGGTCCATGGAGTTCTTC. Complete variable domain (other parts from reference TRBV2 and TRBJ2-1): EPEVTQTPSHQVTQMGQEVILRCVPISNHLYFYWYRQILGQKVEFLVSFYNNEISEKSEIFDDQFSVERPDGSNFTLKIRSTKLEDSAMYFCASTETPGSMEFFGPGTRLTVL.

The chain is built from TRBV4-1 and TRBJ2-5; 9 nucleotides align to TRBD2. J lost 5 bases, V lost 0 bases, and 13 bases had no gene match. CDR3 length: 18 residues. The germline V gene has CDR1 MGHRA and CDR2 YSYEKL. Written as DNA, the CDR3 is TGCGCCAGCAGCCAAGACCCAGGAGCGGGGGGCCGGGCGGAGACCCAGTACTTC. Translating it yields CASSQDPGAGGRAETQYF.

V gene TRBV4-1 combines with J gene TRBJ2-7; 9 bases agree with TRBD2. Germline trimming cut 2 bases from V and 0 bases from J; bases unmatched to any gene: 8. Germline V gene lookup returns CDR1 MGHRA and CDR2 YSYEKL. The CDR3 has 17 amino acids. The DNA of the CDR3 is TGCGCCAGCAGCCAACCAGCAGCGGGGGGACTCTCCTACGAGCAGTACTTC. Translating gives CASSQPAAGGLSYEQYF.

The chain has TRBV21-1 and TRBJ2-1; the table's TRBD1 call for D was not verified on the DNA. TRBV21-1 is reported as a pseudogene. The CDR3 runs to 14 residues. CDR3 amino acids: CASSTEDRGNEQFF. The CDR3 bases are TGTGCCAGCAGCACCGAGGACAGGGGGAATGAGCAGTTCTTC.

This clone was seen only a few times. The chain links TRBV28 to TRBJ1-5; D gene unclear. Germline CDR1 reads MDHEN; CDR2 reads SYDVKM. Trimming shortened V by 3 bases and J by 1 base, and 13 bases separated the two germline ends. The CDR3 contains 16 residues. The CDR3 region is CASSFDWRQSNQPQHF. In DNA form, the CDR3 reads TGTGCCAGCAGTTTTGATTGGCGCCAAAGCAATCAGCCCCAGCATTTT.

The chain has TRBV28 and TRBJ2-7; D unresolved. Looked up from germline, CDR1 is MDHEN and CDR2 is SYDVKM. The CDR3 extends over 13 amino acids. V lost 4 bases, J lost 1 base, and 8 bases lay in between. CDR3: CASSWLGSYEQYV. The CDR3 DNA reads as TGTGCCAGCAGTTGGCTAGGGTCCTACGAGCAGTACGTC.

This chain connects TRBV4-2 to TRBJ2-7, with 8 bases fitting TRBD1. CDR1 LGHNA and CDR2 YNFKEQ come from the germline V gene. The V segment lost 4 bases and the J segment 6 bases; nucleotides outside the gene matches: 8. CDR3 length equals 14 residues. CDR3 loop: CASSPTGVTFEQYF. In DNA, the CDR3 is TGTGCCAGCAGCCCGACAGGGGTAACATTCGAGCAGTACTTC.

V and J are TRBV20-1 and TRBJ1-2; D gene ambiguous. This CDR3 has 11 residues. Germline CDR1 is DFQATT and CDR2 is SNEGSKA (reference sequence). V was shortened by 1 base and J by 6 bases, with 6 bases between the two germline ends. The CDR3 region has the DNA TGCAGTGCTAGAGGGGGTGATGGCTACACCTTC. Its translation is CSARGGDGYTF.

The gene calls are TRBV11-3 and TRBJ2-2, with TRBD1 matching over 8 bases. CDR1 and CDR2 from the germline V gene are SGHNT and YENEEA. V trimming: 1 base; J trimming: 5 bases; junction bases outside the gene matches: 6. The CDR3 is 16 residues long. This chain's CDR3 is CASSLARGQRTGELFF. As DNA, the CDR3 is TGTGCCAGCAGCTTAGCCAGGGGGCAGAGGACCGGGGAGCTGTTTTTT. The full variable domain, its missing parts supplied by reference TRBV11-3 and TRBJ2-2, is EAGVVQSPRYKIIEKKQPVAFWCNPISGHNTLYWYLQNLGQGPELLIRYENEEAVDDSQLPKDRFSAERLKGVDSTLKIQPAELGDSAVYLCASSLARGQRTGELFFGEGSRLTVL.

The chain carries TRBV27 and TRBJ2-5; D is ambiguous. Germline CDR1 is MNHEY and CDR2 is SMNVEV (reference sequence). Trimming removed 3 bases from V and 5 bases from J, with 13 bases in between. This CDR3 is built from 14 residues. As DNA, the CDR3 is TGTGCCAGCAGTTTCTGGGCTTCCCGGGAGACCCAGTACTTC. Translated, it gives CASSFWASRETQYF.

The chain links TRBV15 to TRBJ2-3; 9 bases agree with TRBD1. The V segment lost 5 bases and the J segment 2 bases; nucleotides outside the gene matches: 11. CDR3 size: 17 residues. Germline V gene sequence: CDR1 LNHNV, CDR2 YYDKDF (reference sequence). The chain's CDR3 is CATSGNRGRGSTDTQYF. Written as DNA, the CDR3 is TGTGCCACCAGCGGAAACAGGGGGCGAGGATCCACAGATACGCAGTATTTT.

The V call is TRBV28, the J call TRBJ2-7; the match to TRBD1 covers 9 bases. Germline V gene lookup returns CDR1 MDHEN and CDR2 SYDVKM. The CDR3 sequence is 14 residues long. The trim removed 4 bases at V and 3 bases at J, leaving 4 bases unmatched. In nucleotides, the CDR3 is TGTGCCAGCAGTTCCGGGACAGGGATCTACGAGCAGTACGTC. Protein product: CASSSGTGIYEQYV.

The chain is built from TRBV21-1 and TRBJ1-4. TRBV21-1 is noted as a pseudogene. This CDR3 is 14 amino acids long. The CDR3 here is CASSKARGVEKLFF. In nucleotides, the CDR3 is TGTGCCAGCAGCAAAGCGCGGGGGGTTGAAAAACTGTTTTTT.

The chain couples TRBV6-5 to TRBJ2-7; either TRBD1 or TRBD2 may supply D (5 bases each). Trimming stripped 2 bases from V and 6 bases from J, with 14 bases between. CDR1 and CDR2 from the germline V gene are MNHEY and SVGAGI. The CDR3 runs 14 residues. This CDR3 reads CASSYGEFQGEQYF. The CDR3 DNA is TGTGCCAGCAGTTACGGGGAGTTTCAGGGCGAGCAGTACTTC.

The chain links TRBV6-4 to TRBJ2-5; no clear D. The CDR3 length is 15 residues. Per germline, CDR1 MRHNA and CDR2 SNTAGT. V was trimmed by 6 bases and J by 0 bases, leaving 14 bases between them. The CDR3 is CASRGILPYQETQYF. CDR3 nucleotides: TGTGCCAGCAGGGGAATTTTACCGTACCAAGAGACCCAGTACTTC.

This chain connects TRBV28 to TRBJ1-1; 7 bases align to TRBD1. Per germline, CDR1 MDHEN and CDR2 SYDVKM. The CDR3 is 13 residues long. Trimming at V came to 6 bases and at J to 5 bases, leaving 6 bases not matched to a gene. Written as DNA, the CDR3 is TGTGCCAGCAGCCGACAGGGCGGGACTGAAGCTTTCTTT. Its translation: CASSRQGGTEAFF.

The V call is TRBV5-1, the J call TRBJ2-1, with 7 bases matching TRBD2. The trim removed 0 bases at V and 9 bases at J, leaving 6 bases unmatched. This CDR3 has 14 residues. In germline, CDR1 is SGHRS, CDR2 YFSETQ. CDR3 nucleotide sequence: TGCGCCAGCAGCTTGGGTAGCGGGCCAGGTGAGCAGTTCTTC. The encoded protein is CASSLGSGPGEQFF.